This T cell receptor (beta chain) emerged from a study of blood T cell repertoires in COVID-19. Only a few counts were recorded for this clone. The table came from immunoSEQ multiplex PCR; TCRdb's copy has only in-frame clones and leaves some out. The sample contains 80,000 or so clones, approximately 81% of which appear only once. The CDR3 consists of 17 residues. The trim removed 0 bases at V and 5 bases at J, leaving 9 bases unmatched. Germline V gene sequence: CDR1 SGHAT, CDR2 FQDESV (reference sequence). The receptor comes from a woman aged 60-75 years with acute or convalescent COVID-19. The J gene is TRBJ1-1, the V gene TRBV11-1, with TRBD1 matching 10 bases. Sequenced: peripheral blood. CDR3 protein: CASSLARQGAGGTEAFF. Here the CDR3 DNA reads TGTGCCAGCAGCTTAGCAAGACAGGGGGCCGGAGGAACTGAAGCTTTCTTT.